This TCR beta chain was identified in a study of cytomegalovirus exposure and HLA in healthy donors. V was clipped by 6 bases and J by 2 bases; unmatched bases: 9. CDR1 is SGHNT, CDR2 YYREEE, per germline (reference sequence). This CDR3 is 16 amino acids long. PCR employed 60 Vbeta and 13 Jbeta primers. The assay was immunoSEQ multiplex PCR, and TCRdb's table has in-frame clones only and misses some. Among about 76,000 clones, 79% were seen once, and the ten largest hold about 2.5%. This clonotype was obtained from a man younger than 45 in good health and CMV-seronegative. The sample was PBMCs. The chain uses TRBV5-4 and TRBJ2-2, with 8 positions matching TRBD2. In nucleotides, the CDR3 is TGTGCCAGCACCCGGGGGGGGACATACAACACCGGGGAGCTGTTTTTT. This translates into CASTRGGTYNTGELFF.